This T cell receptor (beta chain) came from a study of identical twins (dated by TCRdb to the mid-2010s). Regarding the research as a whole: To test whether fetal clonotypes persist, this study deep-sequenced TCR alpha and beta repertoires from monozygotic twins, from unrelated adults of various ages, and from cord blood. To rule out contamination, replicate twin experiments were performed at different times with different library preparation protocols. What the work shows at the level of the full study, not this receptor alone: Compared with coincidental sharing between unrelated individuals, out-of-frame TCR alpha sequences shared between twins showed an excess of sequences with low generation probability. Because the same donors could not be followed over many years, conclusions were based on cross-sectional statistical analysis. Fewer insertions were carried by abundant cord blood beta clonotypes; a weaker similar trend was observed in young adult naive repertoires, while no such trend was observed in memory repertoires. Invariant T cells such as MAIT and iNKT could partly confound zero-insertion analyses, though diverse VJ usage argued against this for most clonotypes. In beta out-of-frame sequences, excess twin sharing was weaker, because having fewer shared sequences lowered the signal-to-noise ratio. Out-of-frame TCR alpha sharing in monozygotic twins was systematically underestimated by recombination models, whereas sharing between unrelated individuals was in agreement with the recombination models.

Remarks on this clonotype: The antigen it binds to is not known. No qualities accompany the bases; no much larger clone lies one base away.

Every donor was a healthy Caucasian. Three pairs of female monozygotic twins, all aged about 18 to 30 years, were included in the twin cohort. Peripheral blood mononuclear cells were used as the source from which RNA for TCR libraries was isolated. Library preparation used 5' RACE. TCRdb lists the instrument as Illumina HiSeq 2000. Template switching introduced a universal primer binding site; the final cDNA contained a unique molecular identifier, enabling accurate counting of TCR cDNA molecules. First-strand cDNA for TCR alpha and beta chains was synthesized from specific primers in the conserved constant-segment region. To control for contamination, each cDNA library was double barcoded with a SMART-Mk sample barcode plus Illumina barcodes. TruSeq adapter sequences and Illumina sample barcodes were added in two successive PCR steps. TCR alpha and beta cDNA libraries were sequenced on the Illumina HiSeq platform with custom primers. Regarding the original processing steps: Raw reads were processed with MiGEC to extract unique molecular identifiers, and MiXCR was used to determine CDR3 positions. For each individual, recombination models were inferred using an EM algorithm with the repgenHMM and IGoR tools. Shared clonotypes were analyzed with the tcR package in R, and sharing was normalized by the product of cloneset sizes. To study raw recombination free of thymic and clonal selection effects, out-of-frame nonproductive sequences were analyzed. The public reads were run again by TCRdb, first through fastp at Q25 and then through MiXCR, and only productive beta chains were kept. Each CDR3 protein appears once, grouped with its most common genes and DNA. The V and J calls were not made by the authors but by TCRdb's processing. This sample has some 760,000 distinct CDR3 sequences in its table, and about 18% of those were observed once. The ten most abundant clones make up around 13% of the sample.

Another study also made use of these data, one on T cells expressing NK-cell markers. The second paper states: TCR beta-chain repertoires were profiled in sorted CD3+CD56+NKG2C+, CD3+CD56+NKG2C- and CD3+CD56-NKG2C+ T-cell subsets from about 8 donors. Seven of the eight sequenced donors were HCMV-seropositive and one was HCMV-seronegative. In several experiments an anti-gammadeltaTCR antibody was added to restrict sorting to alphabetaTCR-expressing T cells. In over 5 donors, the dominant CD3+CD56+NKG2C+ clonotypes were among the top 10 CD8+ clonotypes and accounted for roughly 1.0-8% of CD8+ T cells. Those dominant clonotypes were again the most abundant among CD3+CD56-NKG2C+ cells in four donors, at about 28.3-60.1%. Whether the expanded NKG2C-expressing T cell clones were specific for HCMV antigens remained unclear. The study sequenced eight donors, all healthy volunteers chosen at random: three men and five women. HCMV serostatus was determined by detecting HCMV-specific IgG in serum with a commercial ELISA kit. For several donors, bulk peripheral blood T-cell repertoires were also sequenced from unsorted PBMC. Reads were demultiplexed and grouped by UMI with MIGEC, and clonotypes were assembled and quantified with MiTCR. Only TCR cDNA sequences supported by at least two reads were kept to exclude erroneous sequences. The tcR package was used for downstream repertoire analysis, with clonotypes matched between fractions based on CDR3 nucleotide sequence plus V segment. Antigen specificity was annotated against VDJdb with VDJmatch, allowing one amino acid substitution in CDR3.

Material for sequencing was PBMCs. This sequence was found in a woman younger than 30 in good health.

This receptor has the CDR3 CASSPTVWEQYF. The nucleotide sequence reads TGTGCCAGCAGCCCCACGGTTTGGGAGCAGTACTTC. The rearranged segments are TRBV7-2 and TRBJ2-7; there is no confident call for the D gene. The germline V gene supplies CDR1 SGHTA and CDR2 FQGNSA. From the cysteine through the phenylalanine, the CDR3 covers 12 amino acids. The read is trimmed to its CDR3 DNA, 36 bases read in frame from base 1. The V and J ends are trimmed by 5 bases and 7 bases, leaving 12 bases between them.